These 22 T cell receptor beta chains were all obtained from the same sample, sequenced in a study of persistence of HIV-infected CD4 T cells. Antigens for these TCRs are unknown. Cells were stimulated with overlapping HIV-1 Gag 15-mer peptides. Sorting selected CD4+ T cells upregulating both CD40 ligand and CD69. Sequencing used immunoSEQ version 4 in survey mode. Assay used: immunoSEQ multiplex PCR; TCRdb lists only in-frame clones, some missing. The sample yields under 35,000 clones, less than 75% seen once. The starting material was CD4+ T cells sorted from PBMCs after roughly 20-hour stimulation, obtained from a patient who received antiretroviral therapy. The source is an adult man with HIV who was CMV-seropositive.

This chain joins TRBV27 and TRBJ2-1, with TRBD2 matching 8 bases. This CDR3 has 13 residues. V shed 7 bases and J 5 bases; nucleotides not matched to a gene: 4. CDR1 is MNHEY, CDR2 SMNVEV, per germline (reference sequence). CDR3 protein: CASIGGGHNEQFF. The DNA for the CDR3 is TGTGCCAGCATCGGGGGGGGCCACAATGAGCAGTTCTTC.

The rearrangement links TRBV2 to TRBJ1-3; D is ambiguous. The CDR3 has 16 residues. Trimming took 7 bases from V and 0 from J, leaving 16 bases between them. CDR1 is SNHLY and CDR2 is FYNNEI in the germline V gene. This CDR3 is CASKGPKVPSGNTIYF. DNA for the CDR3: TGTGCCAGCAAAGGTCCGAAGGTGCCCTCTGGAAACACCATATATTTT.

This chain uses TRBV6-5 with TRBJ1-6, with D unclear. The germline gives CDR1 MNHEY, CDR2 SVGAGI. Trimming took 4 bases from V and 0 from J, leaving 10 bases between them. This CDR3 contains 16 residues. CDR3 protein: CASSSGRVSYNSPLHF. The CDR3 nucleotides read TGTGCCAGCAGTTCGGGTCGGGTCTCCTATAATTCACCCCTCCACTTT.

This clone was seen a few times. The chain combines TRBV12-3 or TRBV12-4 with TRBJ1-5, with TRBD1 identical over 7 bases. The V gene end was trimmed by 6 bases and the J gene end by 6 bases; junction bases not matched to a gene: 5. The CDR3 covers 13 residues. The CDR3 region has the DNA TGTGCCAGCAGGCGACAGGGAAGTCAGCCCCAGCATTTT. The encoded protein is CASRRQGSQPQHF.

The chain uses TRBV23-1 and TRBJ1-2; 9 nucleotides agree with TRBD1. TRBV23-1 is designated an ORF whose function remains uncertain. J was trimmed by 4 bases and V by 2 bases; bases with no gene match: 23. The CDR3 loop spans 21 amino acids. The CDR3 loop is CASSQDGGTGGEGQMVYGYTF. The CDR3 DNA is TGCGCCAGCAGTCAAGATGGAGGTACAGGGGGCGAAGGGCAAATGGTCTATGGCTACACCTTC.

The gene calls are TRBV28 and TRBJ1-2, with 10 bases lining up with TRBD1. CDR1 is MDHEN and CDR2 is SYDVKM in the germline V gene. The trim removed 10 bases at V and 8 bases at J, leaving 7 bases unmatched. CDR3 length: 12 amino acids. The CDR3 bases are TGTGCCATCTCGGGGACAGGGGAAGGCTACACCTTC. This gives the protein CAISGTGEGYTF.

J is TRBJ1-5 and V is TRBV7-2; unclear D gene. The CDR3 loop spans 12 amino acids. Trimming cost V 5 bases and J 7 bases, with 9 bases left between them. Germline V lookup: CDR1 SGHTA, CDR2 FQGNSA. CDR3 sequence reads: CASSRTEQPQHF. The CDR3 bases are TGTGCCAGCAGCCGAACGGAGCAGCCCCAGCATTTT.

The CDR3: CATGQTSFPQAFF. The CDR3 DNA reads TGTGCCACGGGACAGACCTCCTTTCCACAAGCTTTCTTT. The gene calls are TRBV10-3 and TRBJ1-1; 7 nucleotides agree with TRBD1. CDR3 length equals 13 residues. The germline CDR1 and CDR2 sequences are ENHRY and SYGVKD. V shed 10 bases and J 9 bases; nucleotides not matched to a gene: 14.

The CDR3 here is CAISPEGSLDQPQHF. Written as DNA, the CDR3 is TGTGCCATCAGTCCCGAGGGCAGTCTAGATCAGCCCCAGCATTTT. The chain recombines TRBV10-3 with TRBJ1-5; D is undetermined. The germline CDR1 and CDR2 sequences are ENHRY and SYGVKD. Trimming shortened V by 5 bases and J by 5 bases, and 16 bases separated the two germline ends. The CDR3 covers 15 residues.

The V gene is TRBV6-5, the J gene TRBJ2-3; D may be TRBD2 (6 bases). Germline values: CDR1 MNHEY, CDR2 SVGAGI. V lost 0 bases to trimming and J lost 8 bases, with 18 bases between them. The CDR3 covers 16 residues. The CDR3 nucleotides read TGTGCCAGCAGTTACTCGCGCAAAATTAGCGGTAGTACGCAGTATTTT. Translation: CASSYSRKISGSTQYF.

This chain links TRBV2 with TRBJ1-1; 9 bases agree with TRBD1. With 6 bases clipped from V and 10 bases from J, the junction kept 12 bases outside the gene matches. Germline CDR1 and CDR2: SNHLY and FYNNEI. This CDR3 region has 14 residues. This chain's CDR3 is CASSATGTGSRAFF. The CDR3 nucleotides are TGTGCCAGCAGCGCAACCGGGACAGGGAGTCGAGCTTTCTTT.

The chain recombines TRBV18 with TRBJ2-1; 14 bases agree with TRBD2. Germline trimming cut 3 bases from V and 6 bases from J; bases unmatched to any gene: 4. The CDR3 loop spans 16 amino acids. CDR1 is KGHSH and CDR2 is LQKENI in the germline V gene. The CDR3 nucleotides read TGTGCCAGCTCACCCCAAGGACTAGCGGGGGGCAATGAGCAGTTCTTC. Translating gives CASSPQGLAGGNEQFF.

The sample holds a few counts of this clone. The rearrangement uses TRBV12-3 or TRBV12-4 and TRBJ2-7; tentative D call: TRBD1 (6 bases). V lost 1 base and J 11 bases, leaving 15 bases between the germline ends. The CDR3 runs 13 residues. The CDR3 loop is CASSLGGGQMEYF. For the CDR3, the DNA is TGTGCCAGCAGTTTAGGGGGCGGACAGATGGAGTACTTC.

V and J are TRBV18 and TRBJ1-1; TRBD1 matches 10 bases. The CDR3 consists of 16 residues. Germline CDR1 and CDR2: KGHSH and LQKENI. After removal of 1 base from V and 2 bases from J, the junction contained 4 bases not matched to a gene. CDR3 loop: CASSPLRQGANTEAFF. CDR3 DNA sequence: TGTGCCAGCTCACCACTTCGACAGGGGGCCAACACTGAAGCTTTCTTT. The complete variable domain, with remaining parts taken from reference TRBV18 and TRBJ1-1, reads NAGVMQNPRHLVRRRGQEARLRCSPMKGHSHVYWYRQLPEEGLKFMVYLQKENIIDESGMPKERFSAEFPKEGPSILRIQQVVRGDSAAYFCASSPLRQGANTEAFFGQGTRLTVV.

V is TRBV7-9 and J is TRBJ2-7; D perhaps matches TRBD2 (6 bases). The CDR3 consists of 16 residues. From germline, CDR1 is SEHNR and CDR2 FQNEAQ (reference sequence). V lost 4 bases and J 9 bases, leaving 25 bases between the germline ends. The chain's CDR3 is CASSSAGRGQQSAQYF. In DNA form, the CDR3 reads TGTGCCAGCAGCTCCGCTGGGCGGGGCCAACAAAGTGCGCAGTACTTC.

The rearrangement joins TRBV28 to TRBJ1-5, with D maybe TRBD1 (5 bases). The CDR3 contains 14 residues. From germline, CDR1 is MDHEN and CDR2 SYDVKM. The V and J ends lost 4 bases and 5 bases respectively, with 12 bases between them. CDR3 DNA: TGTGCCAGCAGTTGGCAGGGAAATTATCAGCCCCAGCATTTT. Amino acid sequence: CASSWQGNYQPQHF. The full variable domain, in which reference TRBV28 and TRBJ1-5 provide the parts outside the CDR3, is DVKVTQSSRYLVKRTGEKVFLECVQDMDHENMFWYRQDPGLGLRLIYFSYDVKMKEKGDIPEGYSVSREKKERFSLILESASTNQTSMYLCASSWQGNYQPQHFGDGTRLSIL.

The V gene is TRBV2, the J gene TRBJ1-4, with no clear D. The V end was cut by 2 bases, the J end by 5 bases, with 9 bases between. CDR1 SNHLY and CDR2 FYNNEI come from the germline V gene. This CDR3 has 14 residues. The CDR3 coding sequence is TGTGCCAGCAGTGAATCGGCTGAGAATGAAAAACTGTTTTTT. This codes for CASSESAENEKLFF. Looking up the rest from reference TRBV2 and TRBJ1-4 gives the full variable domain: EPEVTQTPSHQVTQMGQEVILRCVPISNHLYFYWYRQILGQKVEFLVSFYNNEISEKSEIFDDQFSVERPDGSNFTLKIRSTKLEDSAMYFCASSESAENEKLFFGSGTQLSVL.

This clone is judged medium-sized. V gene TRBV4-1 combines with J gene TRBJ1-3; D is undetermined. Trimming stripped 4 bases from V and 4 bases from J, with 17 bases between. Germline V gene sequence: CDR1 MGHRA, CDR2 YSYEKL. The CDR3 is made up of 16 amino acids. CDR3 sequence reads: CASSPEARSYGNTIYF. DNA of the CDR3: TGCGCCAGCAGCCCCGAAGCTAGATCCTACGGAAACACCATATATTTT.

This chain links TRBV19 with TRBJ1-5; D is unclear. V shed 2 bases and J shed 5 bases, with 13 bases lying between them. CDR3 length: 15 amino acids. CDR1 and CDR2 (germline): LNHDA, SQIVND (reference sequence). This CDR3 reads CASSIRSQQHQPQHF. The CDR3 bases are TGTGCCAGTAGTATAAGGTCCCAGCAGCATCAGCCCCAGCATTTT.

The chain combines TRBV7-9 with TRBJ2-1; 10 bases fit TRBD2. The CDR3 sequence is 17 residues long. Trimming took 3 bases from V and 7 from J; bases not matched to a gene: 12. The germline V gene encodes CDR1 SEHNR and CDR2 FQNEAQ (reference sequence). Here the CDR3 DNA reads TGTGCCAGCAGCTTCTACCTCCCGGGACTAGCGATGAATGAGCAGTTCTTC. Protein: CASSFYLPGLAMNEQFF.

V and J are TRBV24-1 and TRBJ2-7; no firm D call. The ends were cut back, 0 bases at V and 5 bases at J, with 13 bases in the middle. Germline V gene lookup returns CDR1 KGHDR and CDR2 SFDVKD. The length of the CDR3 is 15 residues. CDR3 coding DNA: TGTGCCACCAGTGATTTGGGATCGGGCAGGAACGAGCAGTACTTC. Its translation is CATSDLGSGRNEQYF.

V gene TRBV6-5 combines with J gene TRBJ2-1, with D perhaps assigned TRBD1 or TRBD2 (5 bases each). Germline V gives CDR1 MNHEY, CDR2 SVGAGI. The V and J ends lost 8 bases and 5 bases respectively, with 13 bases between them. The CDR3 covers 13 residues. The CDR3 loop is CASFRETDNEQFF. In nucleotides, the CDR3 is TGTGCCAGCTTCAGGGAGACGGACAATGAGCAGTTCTTC.